These T cell receptor beta chains were read from a single sample in a study of blood T cell repertoires in COVID-19. The protocol was immunoSEQ multiplex PCR, while the TCRdb copy is restricted to in-frame clones and leaves out a portion. Of around 160,000 clones in the sample, around 83% are singletons; the top ten hold 5.8%. The sequenced sample was PBMCs or T cells enriched from blood (not recorded which). Receptor source: a woman in her forties or fifties who had been exposed to COVID-19. Each CDR3 is given with its conserved first and last residue. A D gene is named only where the DNA matches it firmly. Rows give clone size only sometimes, using once, few, many, or a class for an expanded clone.

v_call	d_call	cdr3_length	clone_size	j_call	cdr3_nt	cdr3_aa
TRBV6-5	TRBD1	13	NA	TRBJ1-5	TGTGCCAGCAGCACAGGGGCTAATCAGCCCCAGCATTTT	CASSTGANQPQHF
TRBV3-1/TRBV3-2	NA	18	NA	TRBJ1-1	TGTGCCAGCAGCCAAGATCCATACAAACTCTCACGGGGCACTGAAGCTTTCTTT	CASSQDPYKLSRGTEAFF
TRBV4-3	TRBD2	15	NA	TRBJ2-5	TGCGCCAGCAGCCCAGCGGGAAGGGGTCAAGAGACCCAGTACTTC	CASSPAGRGQETQYF
TRBV6-4	TRBD1	12	NA	TRBJ1-1	TGTGCCAGCAGTGACTCCAGGGGGCTGGCTTTCTTT	CASSDSRGLAFF
TRBV4-1	TRBD2	15	NA	TRBJ2-7	TGCGCCAGCAGCCACCGACTAGCGGGGCCCTACGAGCAGTACTTC	CASSHRLAGPYEQYF
TRBV19	TRBD1	15	NA	TRBJ2-7	TGTGCCAGTAGTACAGACAGGGTGGGTTCCTACGAGCAGTACTTC	CASSTDRVGSYEQYF
TRBV19	NA	18	NA	TRBJ2-5	TGTGCCAGTAGTATAGTTCTTCTTAGCAGAGACCGCCAAGAGACCCAGTACTTC	CASSIVLLSRDRQETQYF
TRBV3-1/TRBV3-2	TRBD1	14	NA	TRBJ1-1	TGTGCCAGCAGCCAAGACGGACAGGGGGTTGAAGCTTTCTTT	CASSQDGQGVEAFF
TRBV5-1	NA	13	NA	TRBJ1-2	TGCGCCAGCAGCTTGAACAGGGACTATGGCTACACCTTC	CASSLNRDYGYTF
TRBV5-1	TRBD2	15	NA	TRBJ2-1	TGCGCCAGCAGCCTCACTAGCGGCTCCTACAATGAGCAGTTCTTC	CASSLTSGSYNEQFF
TRBV2	NA	15	NA	TRBJ2-1	TGTGCCAGCAGTGAAGGTGCGAGATCCTACAATGAGCAGTTCTTC	CASSEGARSYNEQFF
TRBV11-2	TRBD2	17	NA	TRBJ2-3	TGTGCCAGCAGCTTAAATGAGCGGGGGGGCCCCACAGATACGCAGTATTTT	CASSLNERGGPTDTQYF
TRBV5-1	TRBD1	14	NA	TRBJ1-1	TGCGCCAGCAGCTTTTCGGACAGGGGGACTGAAGCTTTCTTT	CASSFSDRGTEAFF
TRBV6-1	TRBD1	14	NA	TRBJ1-2	TGTGCCAGCAGTGAAGCGCTCAGGGGGAATGGCTACACCTTC	CASSEALRGNGYTF
TRBV28	NA	15	few	TRBJ1-4	TGTGCCAGCAGTCCACAGGGAAGACGAGCTGAAAAACTGTTTTTT	CASSPQGRRAEKLFF
TRBV19	NA	14	once	TRBJ1-2	TGTGCCAGTAAATACCGAGGATCAAACTATGGCTACACCTTC	CASKYRGSNYGYTF
TRBV30	TRBD1	14	NA	TRBJ1-5	TGTGCCTGGAGGGGGACAGGTAGCAATCAGCCCCAGCATTTT	CAWRGTGSNQPQHF
TRBV7-9	TRBD1	14	NA	TRBJ1-4	TGTGCCAGCAGCCCGGGACAGACTAATGAAAAACTGTTTTTT	CASSPGQTNEKLFF
TRBV27	NA	13	NA	TRBJ1-1	TGTGCCAGCAGTTTCGAGGAGAACACTGAAGCTTTCTTT	CASSFEENTEAFF
TRBV5-5	TRBD2	16	NA	TRBJ2-3	TGTGCCAGCAGCGCGGTAGCGGGGGGCCTCACAGATACGCAGTATTTT	CASSAVAGGLTDTQYF
TRBV5-4	TRBD1	15	NA	TRBJ2-5	TGTGCCAGCAGCTTGCCGGGACAGGGCAAAGAGACCCAGTACTTC	CASSLPGQGKETQYF
TRBV7-7	TRBD1	18	NA	TRBJ2-2	TGTGCCAGCAGCTCCACCCGCACCGGGACAGCGAACACCGGGGAGCTGTTTTTT	CASSSTRTGTANTGELFF
TRBV6-2/TRBV6-3	NA	15	NA	TRBJ2-3	TGTGCCAGCAGTCCGCGAGGAGGGAACACAGATACGCAGTATTTT	CASSPRGGNTDTQYF
TRBV2	NA	13	NA	TRBJ2-1	TGTGCCAGCAGTGAAGACCCCGGTCCTGTGCAGTTCTTC	CASSEDPGPVQFF
TRBV25-1	NA	11	NA	TRBJ2-7	TGTGCCAGCACGGGAAATTACGAGCAGTACTTC	CASTGNYEQYF
TRBV3-1/TRBV3-2	NA	13	NA	TRBJ2-7	TGTGCCAGCAGCCATAAACTAAACTACGAGCAGTACTTC	CASSHKLNYEQYF
TRBV11-3	TRBD1	15	NA	TRBJ1-2	TGTGCCAGCAGCTTAGGGGACAGTACCTTCTATGGCTACACCTTC	CASSLGDSTFYGYTF
TRBV5-1	NA	14	once	TRBJ2-7	TGCGCCAGCAGCTGGGGGGGCCGTGAGGCCGAGCAGTACTTC	CASSWGGREAEQYF
TRBV6-5	NA	15	NA	TRBJ2-1	TGTGCCAGCACCCGGACTCAAAACTCCTACAATGAGCAGTTCTTC	CASTRTQNSYNEQFF
TRBV19	NA	15	few	TRBJ1-5	TGTGCCAGTAGTATAGAAGGAGGGTTCCGCCAGCCCCAGCATTTT	CASSIEGGFRQPQHF
TRBV5-6	NA	13	NA	TRBJ2-2	TGTGCCAGCAGCCCCCCAACAGGAAGGGAGCTGTTTTTT	CASSPPTGRELFF
TRBV4-3	TRBD1	15	NA	TRBJ2-7	TGCGCCAGCAGCCAAGATCTGGACAGGGTTTCCGAGCAGTACTTC	CASSQDLDRVSEQYF
TRBV19	NA	15	NA	TRBJ2-3	TGTGCCAGTAGGTTAACAGTAATTAGCACAGATACGCAGTATTTT	CASRLTVISTDTQYF
TRBV10-1	TRBD2	17	once	TRBJ2-1	TGCGCCAGCGGGGAGACTAGCGGGATTGGATCCTACAATGAGCAGTTCTTC	CASGETSGIGSYNEQFF
TRBV6-5	TRBD2	13	NA	TRBJ2-1	TGTGCCAGCAGTTGGACTAGCGTCGGTGAGCAGTTCTTC	CASSWTSVGEQFF
TRBV19	NA	14	many	TRBJ1-5	TGTGCCAGTAGTATAGGAGGGTCGAATCAGCCCCAGCATTTT	CASSIGGSNQPQHF
TRBV9	TRBD2	16	NA	TRBJ2-1	TGTGCCAGCAGCGTAGTGGAGCGGGGTCCCTACAATGAGCAGTTCTTC	CASSVVERGPYNEQFF
TRBV18	NA	14	NA	TRBJ1-1	TGTGCCAGCTCCCTCGGACTCGGGGAAACTGAAGCTTTCTTT	CASSLGLGETEAFF
TRBV11-3	NA	16	NA	TRBJ2-1	TGTGCCAGCAGCTTAGAATCGCGGCTAGCGTCTGGTGAGCAGTTCTTC	CASSLESRLASGEQFF
TRBV7-8	TRBD1	15	NA	TRBJ2-2	TGTGCCAGCAGCGCACAGGGGGCGGGCACCGGGGAGCTGTTTTTT	CASSAQGAGTGELFF